This is a list of T cell receptor beta chains from one sample in a study of Tregs in tolerant kidney transplant recipients. Sequencing was performed with immunoSEQ multiplex PCR; in TCRdb, only in-frame clones are kept and a portion is missing. The sample lists approximately 99,000 clones; around 90% were seen once. This material consisted of CD4+ T cells from blood, taken before the transplant. The receptors derive from a human donor who received a combined kidney and bone marrow transplant. Each CDR3 is given with its conserved first and last residue. A D gene is named only where the DNA matches it firmly. Size values are once, few and many counts, or a class for expanded clones, and some rows have none.

abundance	v_gene	j_gene	d_gene	CDR3aa	CDR3nt
once	TRBV5-1	TRBJ1-1	NA	CASSLALGGTEAFF	TGCGCCAGCAGCTTGGCCTTGGGGGGCACTGAAGCTTTCTTT
NA	TRBV7-8	TRBJ1-3	NA	CASSLGALFSGNTIYF	TGTGCCAGCAGCTTAGGGGCCCTATTCTCTGGAAACACCATATATTTT
NA	TRBV6-5	TRBJ1-5	NA	CASSYSRRNQPQHF	TGTGCCAGCAGTTACTCCAGGAGGAACCAGCCCCAGCATTTT
NA	TRBV18	TRBJ2-1	NA	CASSPGGGAIYNEQFF	TGTGCCAGCTCACCTGGCGGAGGCGCGATCTACAATGAGCAGTTCTTC
NA	TRBV28	TRBJ2-7	TRBD1	CASSLPGQLYEQYF	TGTGCCAGCAGCCTACCGGGACAGCTCTACGAGCAGTACTTC
NA	TRBV5-4	TRBJ2-3	TRBD2	CASSRPGGGTDTQYF	TGTGCCAGCAGCCGACCGGGCGGGGGTACAGATACGCAGTATTTT
NA	TRBV21-1	TRBJ2-7	NA	CASRVSGEGYEQYF	TGTGCCAGCAGAGTATCAGGGGAGGGCTACGAGCAGTACTTC
NA	TRBV18	TRBJ1-1	NA	CASSPPSLGGLRPSEAFF	TGTGCCAGCTCACCGCCGTCGTTGGGGGGATTAAGGCCAAGTGAAGCTTTCTTT
NA	TRBV18	TRBJ1-2	NA	CASSPPRVRGGYGYTF	TGTGCCAGCTCACCACCTCGTGTCAGGGGCGGGTATGGCTACACCTTC
NA	TRBV4-1	TRBJ2-2	TRBD2	CASSDTGLAAYTGELFF	TGCGCCAGCAGCGATACGGGACTAGCGGCCTACACCGGGGAGCTGTTTTTT
NA	TRBV11-3	TRBJ2-1	TRBD2	CASSSRTSGKSGEQFF	TGTGCCAGCAGCTCAAGGACTAGCGGGAAATCCGGTGAGCAGTTCTTC
NA	TRBV27	TRBJ1-1	NA	CASSLIGHEAFF	TGTGCCAGCAGTTTAATTGGACATGAAGCTTTCTTT
once	TRBV11-2	TRBJ2-1	NA	CASSLGSPSAGEQFF	TGTGCCAGCAGCCTGGGTAGCCCCTCGGCGGGTGAGCAGTTCTTC
NA	TRBV18	TRBJ2-7	TRBD2	CASSPRLAGGRDEQYF	TGTGCCAGCTCACCTCGACTAGCGGGAGGTCGCGACGAGCAGTACTTC
NA	TRBV18	TRBJ2-5	NA	CASSPLTGQETQYF	TGTGCCAGCTCACCACTGACGGGTCAAGAGACCCAGTACTTC
few	TRBV15	TRBJ1-1	NA	CATSRGSRDEAFF	TGTGCCACCAGCAGGGGATCCAGGGATGAAGCTTTCTTT
NA	TRBV18	TRBJ1-5	TRBD1	CASSPPGQGPGQPQHF	TGTGCCAGCTCACCACCGGGACAGGGGCCGGGACAGCCCCAGCATTTT
NA	TRBV19	TRBJ2-1	TRBD2	CASSTPGLADEQFF	TGTGCCAGTAGTACCCCGGGACTAGCCGATGAGCAGTTCTTC
once	TRBV6-6	TRBJ1-3	NA	CASRTGSLSGNTIYF	TGTGCCAGCAGGACAGGATCACTCTCTGGAAACACCATATATTTT
NA	TRBV28	TRBJ1-5	TRBD1	CASSLRQGVGQPQHF	TGTGCCAGCAGCTTACGACAGGGTGTTGGTCAGCCCCAGCATTTT
NA	TRBV4-3	TRBJ1-1	NA	CASSQDRRARAFF	TGCGCCAGCAGCCAAGATAGGAGGGCAAGGGCTTTCTTT
NA	TRBV2	TRBJ1-6	TRBD1	CASSEGPGGPSPLHF	TGTGCCAGCAGTGAAGGGCCAGGGGGCCCTTCACCCCTCCACTTT
once	TRBV7-2	TRBJ2-7	TRBD1	CASSLGPGQGPYEQYF	TGTGCCAGCAGCTTGGGACCGGGACAGGGACCTTACGAGCAGTACTTC
NA	TRBV7-9	TRBJ2-7	TRBD2	CASSLADLAGGIKQYF	TGTGCCAGCAGCTTAGCGGACCTAGCGGGAGGGATTAAGCAGTACTTC
NA	TRBV27	TRBJ1-4	TRBD1	CASADRRPATNEKLFF	TGTGCCAGCGCGGACAGGAGACCTGCAACTAATGAAAAACTGTTTTTT
NA	TRBV28	TRBJ2-2	NA	CASSRRGTTNTGELFF	TGTGCCAGCAGTCGGAGAGGCACTACGAACACCGGGGAGCTGTTTTTT
NA	TRBV9	TRBJ1-1	NA	CASSPHRDAEAFF	TGTGCCAGCAGCCCACACAGGGACGCTGAAGCTTTCTTT
NA	TRBV5-6	TRBJ1-5	NA	CASSLWGHYNQPQHF	TGTGCCAGCAGCTTATGGGGGCATTACAATCAGCCCCAGCATTTT
NA	TRBV30	TRBJ2-5	NA	CAWNIARETQYF	TGTGCCTGGAACATAGCTCGAGAGACCCAGTACTTC
NA	TRBV2	TRBJ1-2	TRBD1	CASPDRGTIGYTF	TGTGCCAGCCCCGACAGGGGAACAATAGGCTACACCTTC
NA	TRBV12-5	TRBJ1-1	TRBD1	CASGLRGTGSPDMNTEAFF	TGTGCTAGTGGTTTACGAGGGACAGGGTCGCCTGACATGAACACTGAAGCTTTCTTT
NA	TRBV9	TRBJ2-3	NA	CASGQSPTDTQYF	TGTGCCAGCGGACAGTCTCCCACAGATACGCAGTATTTT
NA	TRBV5-1	TRBJ1-1	TRBD1	CASSLGTGMNTEAFF	TGCGCCAGCAGCTTGGGGACAGGAATGAACACTGAAGCTTTCTTT
NA	TRBV27	TRBJ1-3	NA	CASSLSGRVAGNTIYF	TGTGCCAGCAGTTTATCTGGGCGGGTAGCTGGAAACACCATATATTTT
NA	TRBV2	TRBJ1-5	TRBD1	CASSLGQGGLSNQPQHF	TGTGCCAGCAGTCTGGGACAGGGGGGGTTGAGCAATCAGCCCCAGCATTTT
NA	TRBV9	TRBJ2-2	NA	CASSVAPAGNTGELFF	TGTGCCAGCAGCGTAGCTCCGGCGGGAAACACCGGGGAGCTGTTTTTT
NA	TRBV7-2	TRBJ2-3	NA	CASSFLAPDTQYF	TGTGCCAGCAGCTTCCTCGCGCCAGATACGCAGTATTTT
NA	TRBV27	TRBJ2-1	TRBD2	CASATGTSSYNEQFF	TGTGCCAGCGCCACCGGGACTAGCTCCTACAATGAGCAGTTCTTC